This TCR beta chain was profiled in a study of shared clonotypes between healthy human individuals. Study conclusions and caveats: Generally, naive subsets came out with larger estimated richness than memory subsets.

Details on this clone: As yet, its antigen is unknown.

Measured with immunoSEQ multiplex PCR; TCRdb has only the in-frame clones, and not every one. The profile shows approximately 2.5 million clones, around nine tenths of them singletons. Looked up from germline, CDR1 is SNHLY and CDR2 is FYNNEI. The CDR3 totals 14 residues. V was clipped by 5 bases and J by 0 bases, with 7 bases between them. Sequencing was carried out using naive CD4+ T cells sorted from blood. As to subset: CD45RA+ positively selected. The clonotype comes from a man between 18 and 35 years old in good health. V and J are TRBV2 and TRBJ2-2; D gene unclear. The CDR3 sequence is CASSRIPNTGELFF. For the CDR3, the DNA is TGTGCCAGCAGTCGGATTCCGAACACCGGGGAGCTGTTTTTT.